A single sample is the source of the 25 T cell receptor beta chains below, sequenced in a study of response to subunit inactivated influenza vaccine (dated 2018 in TCRdb). The library was produced with RT-PCR. Sequencing used an Illumina HiSeq 2500. TCRdb cleaned the public reads at Q25 with fastp, built clones with MiXCR and kept in-frame beta chains. Identical CDR3 proteins give one entry, which carries the most common genes and DNA. Within this sample are 150,000 to 200,000 distinct CDR3 sequences, with over 9.5% of them counted one time only. The ten largest account for 25% to 30% of the sample. The same data also contributed to another study, on T cells expressing NK-cell markers. As that second paper reports: TCR beta cDNA libraries were made by 5'RACE template switching that added a universal primer site and unique molecular identifiers.

This specimen was CD8+ T cells sorted from PBMCs, taken 11 to 12 days after vaccination. These receptors were obtained from a man over 45 who received an inactivated influenza vaccine. Donor details come from another sample of the same person, matched by shared clones.

The chain joins TRBV3-1 to TRBJ2-7; D gene ambiguous. Trimming cost V 1 base and J 6 bases, with 7 bases left between them. Germline V gene sequence: CDR1 LGHDT, CDR2 YNNKEL (reference sequence). The CDR3 is made up of 12 amino acids. CDR3 region: CASSQVPFEQYF. CDR3 nucleotides: TGTGCCAGCAGCCAAGTTCCTTTCGAGCAGTACTTC.

V gene TRBV7-6 combines with J gene TRBJ2-2; weak D call: TRBD1 (7 bases). The V end was cut by 3 bases, the J end by 3 bases, with 14 bases between. This CDR3 has 16 amino acids. Germline CDR1 is SGHVS and CDR2 is FNYEAQ. The CDR3, as DNA: TGTGCCAGCAGCTTTTCAGGGGGAGGACACACCGGGGAGCTGTTTTTT. Translation: CASSFSGGGHTGELFF.

The chain has TRBV6-5 and TRBJ1-2; D is ambiguous. This CDR3 has 15 amino acids. Germline V gives CDR1 MNHEY, CDR2 SVGAGI. V gave up 3 bases and J gave up 2 bases, with 13 bases separating them. CDR3 coding DNA: TGTGCCAGCAGTTATTCCGTCGGGGAGAACTATGGCTACACCTTC. Translation: CASSYSVGENYGYTF.

The rearrangement links TRBV29-1 to TRBJ1-1, with D perhaps matching TRBD1 (5 bases). Germline V gene sequence: CDR1 SQVTM, CDR2 ANQGSEA. The V and J ends lost 0 bases and 5 bases respectively, with 13 bases between them. The CDR3 sequence is 14 residues long. This chain's CDR3 is CSVEDEGLYTEAFF. CDR3 coding DNA: TGCAGCGTTGAAGACGAGGGGTTGTATACTGAAGCTTTCTTT.

In this sample, this clonotype turned up a few times. The chain carries TRBV6-1 and TRBJ2-5; 8 bases are shared with TRBD1. V was pared by 7 bases and J by 4 bases, with 5 bases of the junction left unmatched. The CDR3 consists of 13 residues. Germline V gene sequence: CDR1 MNHNS, CDR2 SASEGT. The CDR3 spells CASTSGTGETQYF. Written as DNA, the CDR3 is TGTGCCAGCACCTCCGGGACAGGAGAGACCCAGTACTTC.

A few counts support this clonotype. The chain recombines TRBV7-2 with TRBJ1-2; weak D call: TRBD1 (5 bases). The CDR3 has 13 amino acids. Germline values: CDR1 SGHTA, CDR2 FQGNSA. The germline V and J ends were trimmed by 1 base and 4 bases, with 7 bases remaining between them. The CDR3, as DNA: TGTGCCAGCAGCTTAGGGGGACCCTATGGCTACACCTTC. Amino acid sequence: CASSLGGPYGYTF.

A few counts support this clonotype. V and J are TRBV7-2 and TRBJ1-1; 11 bases are shared with TRBD1. CDR1 is SGHTA, CDR2 FQGNSA, per germline. The J segment lost 5 bases and the V segment lost 3 bases, leaving 2 bases of the junction unmatched. The CDR3 is 14 residues long. The CDR3 reads CASSFGTGGTEAFF. The CDR3 coding sequence is TGTGCCAGCAGCTTCGGGACAGGGGGGACTGAAGCTTTCTTT.

The gene calls are TRBV4-1 and TRBJ1-4, with a tentative D call TRBD1 (5 bases). Germline CDR1 and CDR2: MGHRA and YSYEKL. The CDR3 has 14 residues. V shed 1 base and J shed 8 bases, with 11 bases lying between them. CDR3 amino acids: CASSQGGRGEKLFF. CDR3 in DNA: TGCGCCAGCAGCCAAGGGGGGAGAGGGGAAAAACTGTTTTTT.

V usage is TRBV29-1 and J usage is TRBJ2-1; D gene unclear. V was clipped by 3 bases and J by 9 bases, with 6 bases between them. The CDR3 length is 10 residues. Germline V gene lookup returns CDR1 SQVTM and CDR2 ANQGSEA. CDR3 residues: CSVDESEQFF. The CDR3 coding sequence is TGCAGCGTTGATGAGAGTGAGCAGTTCTTC.

The rearrangement links TRBV6-1 to TRBJ1-6, with D possibly TRBD1 on 6 matching bases. The CDR3 has 16 residues. Germline V lookup: CDR1 MNHNS, CDR2 SASEGT. Trimming removed 6 bases from V and 8 bases from J, with 20 bases in between. CDR3 nucleotide sequence: TGTGCCAGCAGCCATAAGACGGGGGCGCGGGATTCACCCCTCCACTTT. Translated: CASSHKTGARDSPLHF.

This clonotype was detected only a few times. The chain carries TRBV28 and TRBJ2-1; tentatively, D is TRBD2 (5 bases). The CDR3 is 15 residues long. The V gene lost 8 bases and the J gene lost 0 bases, with 14 bases spanning the gap. From germline, CDR1 is MDHEN and CDR2 SYDVKM. The CDR3 reads CASVMGSPSYNEQFF. The CDR3 DNA sequence: TGTGCCAGCGTTATGGGGAGTCCCTCCTACAATGAGCAGTTCTTC.

There are a few counts of this clonotype. The chain uses TRBV5-6 and TRBJ1-1; D is ambiguous. V shed 3 bases and J shed 5 bases, with 17 bases lying between them. The germline V gene encodes CDR1 SGHDT and CDR2 YYEEEE. This CDR3 has 15 amino acids. The CDR3 spells CASSWGWGQRTEAFF. The CDR3 nucleotides are TGTGCCAGCAGCTGGGGATGGGGTCAGCGGACTGAAGCTTTCTTT.

This clonotype was counted a few times. The chain combines TRBV7-3 with TRBJ2-3; TRBD2 agrees at 11 bases. This CDR3 comprises 16 residues. V shed 5 bases and J 2 bases; nucleotides not matched to a gene: 6. The germline gives CDR1 SGHTA, CDR2 FQGTGA. The CDR3 sequence is CASSLGTSGPTDTQYF. DNA for the CDR3: TGTGCCAGCAGCCTCGGGACTAGCGGACCCACAGATACGCAGTATTTT.

The V call is TRBV9, the J call TRBJ1-6; D remains ambiguous. The germline V gene encodes CDR1 SGDLS and CDR2 YYNGEE. V lost 0 bases, J lost 5 bases, and 9 bases lay in between. The CDR3 covers 15 residues. The CDR3 nucleotides are TGTGCCAGCAGCGTAGGAGGGTATAATAATTCACCCCTCCACTTT. It specifies CASSVGGYNNSPLHF.

This chain's CDR3 is CATSASRGQEKYF. As DNA, the CDR3 is TGTGCCACCAGTGCGAGTCGGGGACAGGAAAAGTACTTC. V usage is TRBV24-1 and J usage is TRBJ2-5; the match to TRBD1 covers 8 bases. The CDR3 has 13 amino acids. With V trimmed by 5 bases and J by 12 bases, 10 bases remained unmatched. Germline V lookup: CDR1 KGHDR, CDR2 SFDVKD.

The chain uses TRBV4-3 and TRBJ2-3; D is ambiguous. This CDR3 spans 13 amino acids. CDR1 LGHNA and CDR2 YSLEER come from the germline V gene. V gave up 0 bases and J gave up 4 bases, with 5 bases separating them. CDR3 nucleotide sequence: TGCGCCAGCAGCCAAGATGGGGCAGATACGCAGTATTTT. This gives the protein CASSQDGADTQYF.

This clonotype was seen a few times. V gene TRBV3-1 combines with J gene TRBJ2-5; D is tentatively TRBD1 or TRBD2 (5 bases each). Germline CDR1 is LGHDT and CDR2 is YNNKEL (reference sequence). This CDR3 comprises 14 residues. The ends were cut back, 2 bases at V and 2 bases at J, with 9 bases in the middle. In nucleotides, the CDR3 is TGTGCCAGCAGCCAACACGGGACGCAAGAGACCCAGTACTTC. Translating it yields CASSQHGTQETQYF.

The rearrangement uses TRBV20-1 and TRBJ2-1, with D tentatively TRBD1 or TRBD2 (6 bases each). The ends were cut back, 2 bases at V and 6 bases at J, with 17 bases in the middle. The CDR3 covers 15 residues. Per germline, CDR1 DFQATT and CDR2 SNEGSKA (reference sequence). The CDR3 sequence is CSARIYGGGGNEQFF. The CDR3 DNA follows: TGCAGTGCTAGAATTTACGGGGGCGGTGGCAATGAGCAGTTCTTC.

This clonotype was found a few times. V and J are TRBV2 and TRBJ1-1; perhaps TRBD1 as D (5 bases). Germline V lookup: CDR1 SNHLY, CDR2 FYNNEI. V lost 1 base and J 1 base, leaving 7 bases between the germline ends. The CDR3 spans 14 residues. CDR3: CASSEDGGNTEAFF. The CDR3, as DNA: TGTGCCAGCAGTGAAGATGGGGGGAACACTGAAGCTTTCTTT.

The chain couples TRBV10-3 to TRBJ2-3; 12 positions match TRBD1. The CDR3 sequence is 15 residues long. V lost 3 bases and J lost 5; bases outside the gene matches: 3. Germline V lookup: CDR1 ENHRY, CDR2 SYGVKD. As DNA, the CDR3 is TGTGCCATCAGTGATGGGACAGGGGGCGAAGATACGCAGTATTTT. This translates into CAISDGTGGEDTQYF.

The sample holds a few counts of this clonotype. The chain couples TRBV6-1 to TRBJ2-5, with D unresolved. The CDR3 has 10 residues. V lost 8 bases to trimming and J lost 5 bases, with 6 bases between them. Looked up from germline, CDR1 is MNHNS and CDR2 is SASEGT. CDR3 region: CASVRETQYF. Written as DNA, the CDR3 is TGTGCCAGCGTGCGTGAGACCCAGTACTTC.

This clonotype has only a few counts. V gene TRBV29-1 combines with J gene TRBJ2-2; D is perhaps TRBD2 (7 bases). The CDR3 totals 14 residues. V was clipped by 6 bases and J by 1 base, with 12 bases between them. Germline CDR1 and CDR2: SQVTM and ANQGSEA. CDR3 nucleotide sequence: TGCAGCGTCCGGCGGGGGCTGAACACCGGGGAGCTGTTTTTT. Encoded protein: CSVRRGLNTGELFF.

The chain carries TRBV20-1 and TRBJ2-7, with a tentative D call TRBD2 (6 bases). The germline V gene has CDR1 DFQATT and CDR2 SNEGSKA (reference sequence). There are 15 residues in the CDR3. Trimming took off 4 bases at V and 2 bases at J, with 18 bases between the two ends. The CDR3 sequence: CSAKMGLDGPYEQYF. DNA for the CDR3: TGCAGTGCTAAAATGGGACTGGATGGTCCCTACGAGCAGTACTTC.

This clonotype was seen a handful of times. The chain is built from TRBV6-1 and TRBJ2-4; D gene unclear. V was trimmed by 1 base and J by 0 bases, leaving 10 bases between them. CDR3 size: 16 residues. Germline values: CDR1 MNHNS, CDR2 SASEGT. This chain's CDR3 is CASSEDVTVAKNIQYF. DNA for the CDR3: TGTGCCAGCAGTGAAGACGTGACTGTAGCCAAAAACATTCAGTACTTC.

V is TRBV20-1 and J is TRBJ2-7, with D possibly TRBD2 on 6 matching bases. CDR3 length: 16 amino acids. Per germline, CDR1 DFQATT and CDR2 SNEGSKA (reference sequence). Trimming removed 5 bases at V and 0 bases at J, with 20 bases between. In DNA, the CDR3 is TGCAGTGCTCTAAGATCTGCCGGGAGACCCTCCTACGAGCAGTACTTC. Protein: CSALRSAGRPSYEQYF.